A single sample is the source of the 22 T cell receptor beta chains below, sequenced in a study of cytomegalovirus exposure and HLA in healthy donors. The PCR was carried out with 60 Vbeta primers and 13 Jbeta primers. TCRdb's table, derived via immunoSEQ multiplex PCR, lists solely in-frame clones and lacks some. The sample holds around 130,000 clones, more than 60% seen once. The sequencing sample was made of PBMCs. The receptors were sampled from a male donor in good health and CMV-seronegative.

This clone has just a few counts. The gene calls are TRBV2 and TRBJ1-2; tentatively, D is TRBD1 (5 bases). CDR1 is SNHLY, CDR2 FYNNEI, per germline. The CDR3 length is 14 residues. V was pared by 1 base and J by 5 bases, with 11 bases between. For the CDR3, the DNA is TGTGCCAGCAGTGAAGTTGCCAGGGAATATGGCTACACCTTC. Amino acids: CASSEVAREYGYTF.

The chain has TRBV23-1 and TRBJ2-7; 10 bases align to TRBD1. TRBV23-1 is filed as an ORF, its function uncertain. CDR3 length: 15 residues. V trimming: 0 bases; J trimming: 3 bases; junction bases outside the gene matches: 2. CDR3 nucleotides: TGCGCCAGCAGTCAATCAGGGACAGGGGACTACGAGCAGTACTTC. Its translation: CASSQSGTGDYEQYF.

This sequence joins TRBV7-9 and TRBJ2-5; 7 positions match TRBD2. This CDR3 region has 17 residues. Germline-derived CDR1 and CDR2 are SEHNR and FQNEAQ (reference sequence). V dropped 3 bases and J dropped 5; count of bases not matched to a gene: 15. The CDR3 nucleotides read TGTGCCAGCAGCTTCCGGCTCGGCTGGCAGGGAGGGGAGACCCAGTACTTC. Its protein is CASSFRLGWQGGETQYF.

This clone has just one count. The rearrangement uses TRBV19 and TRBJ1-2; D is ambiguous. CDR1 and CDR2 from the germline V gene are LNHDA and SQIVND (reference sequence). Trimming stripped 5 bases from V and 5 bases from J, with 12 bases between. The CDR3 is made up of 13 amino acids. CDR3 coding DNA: TGTGCCAGTAGTTTGGCTGCGGGGTATGGCTACACCTTC. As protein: CASSLAAGYGYTF.

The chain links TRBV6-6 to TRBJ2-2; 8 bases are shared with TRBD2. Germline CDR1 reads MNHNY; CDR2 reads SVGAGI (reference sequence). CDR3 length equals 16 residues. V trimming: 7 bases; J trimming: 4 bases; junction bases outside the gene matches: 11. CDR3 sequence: CASNQAGVWGTGELFF. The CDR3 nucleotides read TGTGCCAGCAATCAAGCGGGGGTATGGGGCACCGGGGAGCTGTTTTTT.

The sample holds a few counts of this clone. As DNA, the CDR3 is TGCGCCAGCAGCCTCGGGACAGCGCGAAAGATGAACACTGAAGCTTTCTTT. Translated, it gives CASSLGTARKMNTEAFF. This chain joins TRBV4-1 and TRBJ1-1; 7 bases are a match to TRBD1. With 4 bases clipped from V and 0 bases from J, the junction kept 11 bases outside the gene matches. Germline lookup yields CDR1 MGHRA and CDR2 YSYEKL. The CDR3 sequence is 17 residues long.

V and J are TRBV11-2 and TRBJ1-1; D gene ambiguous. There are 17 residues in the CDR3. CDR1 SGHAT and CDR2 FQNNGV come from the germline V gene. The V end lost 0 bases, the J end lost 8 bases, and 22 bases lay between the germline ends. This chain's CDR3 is CASSLEFHSFVSAEAFF. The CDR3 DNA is TGTGCCAGCAGCTTAGAGTTTCACAGTTTTGTCTCTGCCGAAGCTTTCTTT. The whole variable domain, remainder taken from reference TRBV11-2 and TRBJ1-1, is EAGVAQSPRYKIIEKRQSVAFWCNPISGHATLYWYQQILGQGPKLLIQFQNNGVVDDSQLPKDRFSAERLKGVDSTLKIQPAKLEDSAVYLCASSLEFHSFVSAEAFFGQGTRLTVV.

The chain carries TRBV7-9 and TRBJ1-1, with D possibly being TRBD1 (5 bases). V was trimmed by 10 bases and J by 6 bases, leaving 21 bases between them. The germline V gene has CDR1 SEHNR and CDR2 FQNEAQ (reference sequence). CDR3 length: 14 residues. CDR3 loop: CAIGSRQSRAEAFF. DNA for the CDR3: TGTGCCATCGGCTCCAGACAGTCAAGGGCTGAAGCTTTCTTT.

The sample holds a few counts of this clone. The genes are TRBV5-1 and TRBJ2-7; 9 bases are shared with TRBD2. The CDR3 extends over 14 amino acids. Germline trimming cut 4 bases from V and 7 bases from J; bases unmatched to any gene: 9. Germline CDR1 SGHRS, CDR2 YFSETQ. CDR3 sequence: CASSEMGLAGEQYF. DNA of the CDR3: TGCGCCAGCAGCGAAATGGGACTAGCAGGTGAGCAGTACTTC.

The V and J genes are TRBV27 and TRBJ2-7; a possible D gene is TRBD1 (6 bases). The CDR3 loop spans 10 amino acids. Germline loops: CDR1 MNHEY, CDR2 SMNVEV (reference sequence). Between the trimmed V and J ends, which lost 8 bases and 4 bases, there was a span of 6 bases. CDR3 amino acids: CASGQYEQYF. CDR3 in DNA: TGTGCCAGCGGACAGTACGAGCAGTACTTC.

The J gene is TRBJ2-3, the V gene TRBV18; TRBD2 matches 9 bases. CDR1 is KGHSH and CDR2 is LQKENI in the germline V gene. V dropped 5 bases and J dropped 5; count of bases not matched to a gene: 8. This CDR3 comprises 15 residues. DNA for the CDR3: TGTGCCAGCTCAAGTTGGAGCGGGGGGCAAGATACGCAGTATTTT. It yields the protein CASSSWSGGQDTQYF.

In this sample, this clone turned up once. Here the CDR3 reads CASSDPQGTQETQYF. CDR3 bases: TGTGCCAGCAGCGACCCACAGGGGACGCAAGAGACCCAGTACTTC. The chain links TRBV9 to TRBJ2-5, with 7 bases aligning to TRBD1. The germline gives CDR1 SGDLS, CDR2 YYNGEE. The length of the CDR3 is 15 residues. V shed 3 bases and J 2 bases; nucleotides not matched to a gene: 7.

In nucleotides, the CDR3 is TGCGCCAGCAGCCCGAGGACAGGGAGCTATGGCTACACCTTC. It translates to CASSPRTGSYGYTF. The rearrangement uses TRBV5-1 and TRBJ1-2; the match to TRBD1 covers 8 bases. From germline, CDR1 is SGHRS and CDR2 YFSETQ. With V trimmed by 4 bases and J by 4 bases, 6 bases remained unmatched. This CDR3 region has 14 residues.

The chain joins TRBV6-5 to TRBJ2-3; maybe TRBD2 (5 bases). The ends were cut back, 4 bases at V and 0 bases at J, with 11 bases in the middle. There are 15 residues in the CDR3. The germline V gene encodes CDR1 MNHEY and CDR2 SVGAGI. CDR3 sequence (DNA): TGTGCCAGCAGTTCCTACTCGGGGAGCACAGATACGCAGTATTTT. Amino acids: CASSSYSGSTDTQYF.

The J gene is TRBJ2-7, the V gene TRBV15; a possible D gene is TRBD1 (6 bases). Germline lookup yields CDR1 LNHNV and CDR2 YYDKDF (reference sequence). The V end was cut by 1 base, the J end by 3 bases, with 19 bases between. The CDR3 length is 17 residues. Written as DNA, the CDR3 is TGTGCCACCAGCAGAGCCGGCAGGGGATATACATTCTACGAGCAGTACTTC. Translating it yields CATSRAGRGYTFYEQYF.

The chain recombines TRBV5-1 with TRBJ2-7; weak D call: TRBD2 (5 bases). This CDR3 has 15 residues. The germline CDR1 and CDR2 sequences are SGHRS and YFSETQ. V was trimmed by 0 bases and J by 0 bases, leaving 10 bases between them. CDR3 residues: CASSLAPTNSYEQYF. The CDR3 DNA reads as TGCGCCAGCAGCTTGGCGCCGACTAACTCCTACGAGCAGTACTTC.

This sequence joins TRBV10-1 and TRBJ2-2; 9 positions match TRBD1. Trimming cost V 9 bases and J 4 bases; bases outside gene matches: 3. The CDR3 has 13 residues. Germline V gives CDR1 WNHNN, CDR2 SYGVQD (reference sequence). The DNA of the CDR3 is TGCGCCAGGGGGACAGGGTTCACCGGGGAGCTGTTTTTT. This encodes CARGTGFTGELFF.

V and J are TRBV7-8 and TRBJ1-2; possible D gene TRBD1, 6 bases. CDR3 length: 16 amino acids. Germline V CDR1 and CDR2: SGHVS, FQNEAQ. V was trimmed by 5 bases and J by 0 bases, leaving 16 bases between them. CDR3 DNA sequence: TGTGCCAGCAGCCTCGCCCGGGACATAGCTAACTATGGCTACACCTTC. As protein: CASSLARDIANYGYTF.

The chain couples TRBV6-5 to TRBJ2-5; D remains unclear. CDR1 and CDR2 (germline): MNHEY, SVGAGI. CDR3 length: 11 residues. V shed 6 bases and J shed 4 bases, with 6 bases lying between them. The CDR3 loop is CASSVRETQYF. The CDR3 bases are TGTGCCAGCAGCGTCAGAGAGACCCAGTACTTC.

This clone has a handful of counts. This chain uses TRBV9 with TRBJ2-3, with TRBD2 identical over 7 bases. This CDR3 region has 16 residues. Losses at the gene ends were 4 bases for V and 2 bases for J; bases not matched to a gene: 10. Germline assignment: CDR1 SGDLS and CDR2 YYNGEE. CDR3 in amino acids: CASSTLGAGTTDTQYF. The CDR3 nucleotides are TGTGCCAGCAGCACGCTTGGAGCGGGGACCACAGATACGCAGTATTTT.

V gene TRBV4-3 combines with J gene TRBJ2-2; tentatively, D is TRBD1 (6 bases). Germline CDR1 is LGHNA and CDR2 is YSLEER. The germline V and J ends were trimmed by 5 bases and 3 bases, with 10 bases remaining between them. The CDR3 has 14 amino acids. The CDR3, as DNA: TGCGCCAGCAGCTCCGGGACATACACCGGGGAGCTGTTTTTT. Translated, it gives CASSSGTYTGELFF.

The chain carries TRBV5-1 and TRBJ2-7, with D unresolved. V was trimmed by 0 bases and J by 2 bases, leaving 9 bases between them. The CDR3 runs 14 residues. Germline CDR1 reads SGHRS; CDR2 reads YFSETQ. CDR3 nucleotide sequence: TGCGCCAGCAGCTTGGTTATCGAGCCCTACGAGCAGTACTTC. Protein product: CASSLVIEPYEQYF.